This T cell receptor (beta chain) appears in the sequencing data of a study of T cell changes during pregnancy in multiple sclerosis. CDR1 is MDHEN and CDR2 is SYDVKM in the germline V gene. This CDR3 is 17 amino acids long. V was clipped by 4 bases and J by 0 bases; unmatched bases: 6. Data came from immunoSEQ multiplex PCR; TCRdb stores just in-frame clones and leaves some out. The sample includes approximately 2,200 clones, 80% seen only once; the top ten take roughly 40%. The chain links TRBV28 to TRBJ2-6; 7 nucleotides agree with TRBD1. Sequencing input: CD4+ T cells from PBMCs (not recorded whether the cells were cultured). The sequence was collected from a female patient with multiple sclerosis, enrolled in a pregnancy study. Some clones in this sample may be carry-over from other donors' samples. The CDR3 loop is CASSWARDSSGANVLTF. In DNA, the CDR3 is TGTGCCAGCAGTTGGGCCCGGGACAGCTCTGGGGCCAACGTCCTGACTTTC.